This is a list of T cell receptor beta chains from one sample in a study of OX40 agonist ivuxolimab in advanced cancers. Clones were sequenced by immunoSEQ multiplex PCR, and TCRdb holds only the in-frame ones, with some missing. This sample has approximately 31,000 clones; 88% occur once, and the top ten carry 58%. The sequencing here drew on CD4+ or CD8+ T cells sorted from blood, taken in a trial of the OX40 agonist ivuxolimab. The source is an adult with an advanced solid tumor such as melanoma, head and neck, liver or kidney cancer. Both conserved end residues are part of each CDR3. Fields, in order: J gene, clone size, D gene, V gene, CDR3 length, CDR3 DNA, CDR3 protein. The D gene is left open where the match is weak. Clone size is shown for a subset of rows, as once, few, many or a class of expanded clone.

TRBJ1-5 | NA | NA | TRBV18 | 15 | TGTGCCAGCTCACCCCCCCGGGATAGCAATCAGCCCCAGCATTTT | CASSPPRDSNQPQHF
TRBJ1-2 | NA | NA | TRBV27 | 15 | TGTGCCAGCAGTTCCTCTAGGACAGCAAACTATGGCTACACCTTC | CASSSSRTANYGYTF
TRBJ2-7 | NA | NA | TRBV20-1 | 11 | TGCAGTGCTTTCGAGAGATACGAGCAGTACTTC | CSAFERYEQYF
TRBJ1-2 | NA | TRBD1 | TRBV27 | 15 | TGTGCCAGCAAAGGGGGCCAGGGGGTATTCTATGGCTACACCTTC | CASKGGQGVFYGYTF
TRBJ2-7 | NA | NA | TRBV4-3 | 14 | TGCGCCAGCAGCCTACTGACAGGCTCCTACGAGCAGTACTTC | CASSLLTGSYEQYF
TRBJ2-7 | once | NA | TRBV6-1 | 15 | TGTGCCAGCAGTGAATCTTTTCCAGAAACCTACGAGCAGTACTTC | CASSESFPETYEQYF
TRBJ1-2 | NA | NA | TRBV7-8 | 11 | TGTGCCAGCAGCTCAGACTATGGCTACACCTTC | CASSSDYGYTF
TRBJ2-7 | NA | NA | TRBV11-2 | 15 | TGTGCCAGCAGACCGCGGGCAGCCCTGATCTACGAGCAGTACTTC | CASRPRAALIYEQYF
TRBJ2-3 | NA | NA | TRBV7-6 | 18 | TGTGCCAGCAGCGAATATGGGCTCCAGCGCGGGAGCACAGATACGCAGTATTTT | CASSEYGLQRGSTDTQYF
TRBJ1-5 | NA | NA | TRBV6-5 | 15 | TGTGCCAGCAGCACAGACGGACAGCAGGATCAGCCCCAGCATTTT | CASSTDGQQDQPQHF
TRBJ1-2 | NA | TRBD1 | TRBV6-5 | 14 | TGTGCCAGCAGTTACTCCGGACAGGTCCATGGCTACACCTTC | CASSYSGQVHGYTF
TRBJ2-7 | NA | NA | TRBV27 | 14 | TGTGCCAGCAGTTTAACCACACCGGGGTACGAGCAGTACTTC | CASSLTTPGYEQYF
TRBJ2-5 | NA | NA | TRBV4-1 | 15 | TGCGCCAGCAGCCAAGAAGGCAGGGTGTATGAGACCCAGTACTTC | CASSQEGRVYETQYF
TRBJ2-7 | NA | NA | TRBV19 | 15 | TGTGCCACCACGGTTGCACAGGGGGGGTCCTACGAGCAGTACTTC | CATTVAQGGSYEQYF
TRBJ1-4 | NA | NA | TRBV9 | 15 | TGTGCCAGCAGCCCTTCCGGGACGGTTGTTGAAAAACTGTTTTTT | CASSPSGTVVEKLFF
TRBJ1-4 | NA | NA | TRBV5-6 | 14 | TGTGCCAGCAGCTTATTGGTGCATAATGAAAAACTGTTTTTT | CASSLLVHNEKLFF
TRBJ2-3 | NA | NA | TRBV9 | 17 | TGTGCCAGCAGCGTGACCCCCCCAGGGGCCTTCACAGATACGCAGTATTTT | CASSVTPPGAFTDTQYF
TRBJ1-6 | NA | NA | TRBV30 | 16 | TGTGCCTGGAGTGGCCGGTTTGTCGGCCCGGGTTCACCCCTCCACTTT | CAWSGRFVGPGSPLHF
TRBJ2-1 | NA | TRBD1 | TRBV7-9 | 13 | TGTGCCAGCCAATCAGGGGGCGGCAATGAGCAGTTCTTC | CASQSGGGNEQFF
TRBJ2-3 | NA | TRBD2 | TRBV9 | 15 | TGTGCCAGCAGCCTTAGCGGGGGGGTCACAGATACGCAGTATTTT | CASSLSGGVTDTQYF